This T cell receptor beta chain was sequenced in a study of beta chain features in type 1 diabetes. The CDR3 is 12 residues long. Germline lookup yields CDR1 SNHLY and CDR2 FYNNEI. The V end was cut by 1 base, the J end by 3 bases, with 4 bases between. In this sample, this clone turned up a few times. The antigen remains unidentified. Study conclusions and caveats: There was a moderate but significant shortening of TCRB CDR3s in all four CD4+ subsets of Type 1 diabetes patients. A possible short-template PCR bias applies equally to patients and controls.

Expressed TCRB transcripts were sequenced after all isolated RNA was converted to cDNA. Generated by immunoSEQ multiplex PCR, the TCRdb table keeps only in-frame clones and is missing some. Of 150,000 to 170,000 clones detected, approximately 10% appear once; the ten largest clones hold 0.45% to 0.5%. V gene TRBV2 combines with J gene TRBJ2-7; unclear D gene. This TCR derives from a young man with type 1 diabetes. The sequencing input was central memory CD4+ T cells from blood. Written as DNA, the CDR3 is TGTGCCAGCAGTGAAGGCAGCTACGAGCAGTACTTC. It is translated as CASSEGSYEQYF.